This T cell receptor (beta chain) emerged from a study of CXCR3-negative and CXCR3-positive naive CD8 T cells. UMI labels and 5' RACE were used to prepare the TRB cDNA libraries. TCRdb re-called the 5' RACE reads; one entry per CDR3 protein, DNA not given. Its clone listing holds around 95,000 distinct CDR3 sequences. General study points: Researchers report that CXCR3-positive naive cells carry more hydrophobic TRB CDR3s than CXCR3-negative naive cells. Post-cryopreservation CXCR3 expression was partly diminished, and the bulk of assays employed fresh PBMCs. Within a donor, both naive subsets shared TRBV-TRBJ usage, unlike memory cells.

A word on this clonotype: Its specificity is unknown.

CDR1 and CDR2 (germline): SGHDN, FVKESK. This CDR3 contains 17 residues. CD45RO-CCR7+CD27+CD95- was the phenotype of naive CD8+ T cells. The sequence derives from a human donor in good health. Some clones in this sample may be carry-over from other donors' samples. The sequenced sample consisted of naive CXCR3+ CD8+ T cells from blood. Sample subset: CD45RO-CCR7+CD27+CD95- naive CD8+ T cells expressing CXCR3 (TNR3+). The rearrangement uses TRBV14 and TRBJ2-1. This CDR3 reads CASSQDVGQESYNEQFF.